Presented here are 18 T cell receptor beta chains from one specimen sequenced in a study of cytotoxic CD8 clonotypes in ibrutinib-treated CLL. Sequencing used immunoSEQ multiplex PCR; TCRdb keeps in-frame clones, though not all of them. The data hold tens of thousands of clones, with 50% to 70% observed a single time. The sample consisted of PBMCs, taken after 24 months of ibrutinib treatment. These receptors all stem from a human donor with chronic lymphocytic leukemia.

V usage is TRBV6-5 and J usage is TRBJ1-1; no clear D. From germline, CDR1 is MNHEY and CDR2 SVGAGI. Trimming left V 4 bases short and J 1 base short, with 16 bases between. The CDR3 consists of 16 residues. The CDR3 DNA follows: TGTGCCAGCAGTTCCGCCCCGGGGAGGGAGAACACTGAAGCTTTCTTT. This encodes CASSSAPGRENTEAFF.

This clone has just a few counts. V is TRBV14 and J is TRBJ1-6; the D is unclear. The CDR3 sequence is 15 residues long. With 0 bases removed from V and 6 bases from J, the gap between germline ends came to 9 bases. The germline gives CDR1 SGHDN, CDR2 FVKESK. The CDR3 DNA reads as TGTGCCAGCAGCCAAGATAACCCGAGTAATTCACCCCTCCACTTT. It yields the protein CASSQDNPSNSPLHF.

The chain recombines TRBV11-3 with TRBJ2-2; no definite D call. The ends were cut back, 4 bases at V and 8 bases at J, with 8 bases in the middle. Germline V gene sequence: CDR1 SGHNT, CDR2 YENEEA. The CDR3 runs to 12 residues. CDR3 in DNA: TGTGCCAGCAGCTCCTTGACAGGGGAGCTGTTTTTT. Its protein is CASSSLTGELFF. The full variable domain, in which reference TRBV11-3 and TRBJ2-2 provide the parts outside the CDR3, is EAGVVQSPRYKIIEKKQPVAFWCNPISGHNTLYWYLQNLGQGPELLIRYENEEAVDDSQLPKDRFSAERLKGVDSTLKIQPAELGDSAVYLCASSSLTGELFFGEGSRLTVL.

This clone was recorded only once. The rearrangement joins TRBV6-5 to TRBJ2-3; tentative D call: TRBD1 (5 bases). This CDR3 spans 13 amino acids. The ends were cut back, 7 bases at V and 0 bases at J, with 8 bases in the middle. The V gene's germline CDR1 is MNHEY and CDR2 SVGAGI. The CDR3 spells CASKKGSTDTQYF. For the CDR3, the DNA is TGTGCCAGCAAAAAGGGGAGCACAGATACGCAGTATTTT.

The V and J genes are TRBV6-1 and TRBJ2-1; 7 bases are a match to TRBD1. The junction had 11 bases not matched to a gene; V was cut back by 7 bases and J by 5 bases. The CDR3 totals 15 residues. From germline, CDR1 is MNHNS and CDR2 SASEGT. CDR3 bases: TGTGCCAGCAAAGAAGGACAGGTGAATCACAATGAGCAGTTCTTC. This sequence encodes CASKEGQVNHNEQFF.

This clone was seen a few times. This chain uses TRBV18 with TRBJ2-1, with D possibly matching TRBD2 (6 bases). The germline V and J ends were trimmed by 3 bases and 2 bases, with 14 bases remaining between them. The CDR3 extends over 16 amino acids. In germline, CDR1 is KGHSH, CDR2 LQKENI. CDR3 in amino acids: CASSPPLAYAYNEQFF. CDR3 DNA sequence: TGTGCCAGCTCACCGCCTCTAGCGTACGCCTACAATGAGCAGTTCTTC. The variable domain in full, with the rest retrieved from reference TRBV18 and TRBJ2-1, is NAGVMQNPRHLVRRRGQEARLRCSPMKGHSHVYWYRQLPEEGLKFMVYLQKENIIDESGMPKERFSAEFPKEGPSILRIQQVVRGDSAAYFCASSPPLAYAYNEQFFGPGTRLTVL.

The chain has TRBV28 and TRBJ2-7; D remains unclear. V lost 4 bases and J 1 base, leaving 5 bases between the germline ends. CDR3 size: 12 residues. Germline assignment: CDR1 MDHEN and CDR2 SYDVKM. CDR3 residues: CASSSSSYEQYF. CDR3 bases: TGTGCCAGCAGTTCCTCGTCCTACGAGCAGTACTTC.

V gene TRBV18 combines with J gene TRBJ2-4; D is perhaps TRBD1 (6 bases). CDR3 size: 15 residues. Germline CDR1 reads KGHSH; CDR2 reads LQKENI. Trimming stripped 6 bases from V and 7 bases from J, with 19 bases between. The CDR3 DNA is TGTGCCAGCTCTCCTAGAGGGGGAGTGGGGAACATTCAGTACTTC. Protein: CASSPRGGVGNIQYF.

The rearrangement joins TRBV6-5 to TRBJ2-2, with D possibly matching TRBD1 (6 bases). From germline, CDR1 is MNHEY and CDR2 SVGAGI. This CDR3 is 14 amino acids long. Trimming stripped 7 bases from V and 7 bases from J, with 16 bases between. CDR3 coding DNA: TGTGCCAGCACCCACAGGGATGAATTCGGGGAGCTGTTTTTT. It is translated as CASTHRDEFGELFF.

This clone came up many times. The chain joins TRBV5-1 to TRBJ2-7; unclear D gene. Trimming pared 0 bases from V and 5 bases from J, leaving 9 bases between. The CDR3 runs to 13 residues. The germline V gene has CDR1 SGHRS and CDR2 YFSETQ. CDR3 DNA: TGCGCCAGCAGCTTGGGGCAAGTCCACGAGCAGTACTTC. Its translation is CASSLGQVHEQYF.

The chain combines TRBV27 with TRBJ2-2; D unresolved. The V and J ends lost 3 bases and 4 bases respectively, with 12 bases between them. In germline, CDR1 is MNHEY, CDR2 SMNVEV (reference sequence). The length of the CDR3 is 15 residues. The CDR3 reads CASSLVNSFTGELFF. As DNA, the CDR3 is TGTGCCAGCAGTTTGGTGAATAGCTTCACCGGGGAGCTGTTTTTT.

This clone has a handful of counts. CDR3: CAGDQPQHF. In DNA, the CDR3 is TGTGCCGGAGATCAGCCCCAGCATTTT. The chain joins TRBV9 to TRBJ1-5; D is unresolved. Germline values: CDR1 SGDLS, CDR2 YYNGEE. The CDR3 runs 9 residues. The V end was cut by 10 bases, the J end by 5 bases, with 4 bases between.

V gene TRBV7-9 combines with J gene TRBJ2-6, with D perhaps given as TRBD1 or TRBD2 (5 bases each). This CDR3 contains 19 residues. Germline CDR1 and CDR2: SEHNR and FQNEAQ (reference sequence). V was clipped by 5 bases and J by 1 base, with 21 bases between them. CDR3 sequence reads: CASSTNKWREGSGANVLTF. The CDR3 nucleotides read TGTGCCAGCAGCACTAATAAGTGGCGAGAGGGGTCTGGGGCCAACGTCCTGACTTTC.

V is TRBV6-4 and J is TRBJ1-5; D gene unclear. The V and J ends lost 2 bases and 9 bases respectively, with 11 bases between them. Looked up from germline, CDR1 is MRHNA and CDR2 is SNTAGT. The length of the CDR3 is 13 residues. CDR3 in DNA: TGTGCCAGCAGTGACAGGGCGCCAGGGCCCCAGCATTTT. It encodes CASSDRAPGPQHF.

The chain recombines TRBV6-6 with TRBJ2-7; TRBD2 agrees at 14 bases. The germline V gene has CDR1 MNHNY and CDR2 SVGAGI (reference sequence). V was pared by 6 bases and J by 6 bases, with 4 bases of the junction left unmatched. CDR3 length: 14 amino acids. The chain's CDR3 is CASRHGLAGGEQYF. As DNA, the CDR3 is TGTGCCAGCAGGCACGGACTAGCGGGAGGCGAGCAGTACTTC.

This chain uses TRBV9 with TRBJ2-1; no definite D call. CDR3 length equals 14 residues. The V gene lost 0 bases and the J gene lost 8 bases, with 12 bases spanning the gap. Germline V gives CDR1 SGDLS, CDR2 YYNGEE. CDR3 in amino acids: CASSVATSRDEQFF. The CDR3 bases are TGTGCCAGCAGCGTAGCTACCTCACGCGATGAGCAGTTCTTC.

The chain joins TRBV18 to TRBJ1-2; D may be TRBD1 (5 bases). Trimming stripped 6 bases from V and 3 bases from J, with 14 bases between. This CDR3 is 14 amino acids long. Germline V gene data show CDR1 as KGHSH and CDR2 as LQKENI. The CDR3 protein is CASSPRVEDYGYTF. CDR3 in DNA: TGTGCCAGCTCGCCCAGGGTCGAGGACTATGGCTACACCTTC.

This clone was found once. The V and J genes are TRBV5-1 and TRBJ2-5, with D tentatively TRBD2 (6 bases). Trimming pared 4 bases from V and 0 bases from J, leaving 19 bases between. Germline V gives CDR1 SGHRS, CDR2 YFSETQ. This CDR3 has 17 amino acids. This CDR3 reads CASSLLGGRRYQETQYF. Written as DNA, the CDR3 is TGCGCCAGCAGCCTGTTAGGAGGGCGGAGGTACCAAGAGACCCAGTACTTC.